These T cell receptor beta chains were read from a single sample in a study of technical replicates of blood from a few donors. Method: immunoSEQ multiplex PCR; TCRdb's copy keeps in-frame clones and lacks some. This sample has tens of thousands of clones, with around 95% found just once. Sequenced: T cells isolated from PBMCs. These receptors came from a human donor in good health. CDR3s include the opening cysteine and the closing phenylalanine or tryptophan. D genes are given only for firm matches. Expanded clones get a size class; other rows say once, few or many, or leave the size out.

clone_size	v_call	j_call	d_call	cdr3_aa	cdr3_nt
-	TRBV2	TRBJ2-7	-	CASSERLGQRSYEQYF	TGTGCCAGCAGTGAGAGATTAGGACAGCGATCCTACGAGCAGTACTTC
-	TRBV5-1	TRBJ2-1	TRBD2	CASSFSLAGGPLNEQFF	TGCGCCAGCAGCTTCTCCCTAGCGGGAGGGCCTTTAAATGAGCAGTTCTTC
-	TRBV13	TRBJ2-3	-	CASSLQGLEKTDTQYF	TGTGCCAGCAGCTTACAGGGACTGGAGAAAACAGATACGCAGTATTTT
-	TRBV7-2	TRBJ2-3	-	CASSVATTSTDTQYF	TGTGCCAGCTCAGTAGCGACTACTAGCACAGATACGCAGTATTTT
-	TRBV19	TRBJ1-2	TRBD1	CASTLAGGYGYTF	TGTGCCAGTACCCTGGCAGGGGGCTATGGCTACACCTTC
-	TRBV6-1	TRBJ1-2	-	CASSARTNYGYTF	TGTGCCAGCAGTGCCAGGACTAACTATGGCTACACCTTC
-	TRBV18	TRBJ2-5	-	CASSLLDQETQYF	TGTGCCAGCTCTCTCCTAGACCAAGAGACCCAGTACTTC
-	TRBV7-9	TRBJ1-4	-	CASRPRGSINEKLFF	TGTGCCAGCAGGCCCAGGGGCAGCATTAATGAAAAACTGTTTTTT
-	TRBV9	TRBJ1-5	TRBD1	CASSAGQGGNQPQHF	TGTGCCAGCAGCGCGGGACAGGGGGGCAATCAGCCCCAGCATTTT
-	TRBV19	TRBJ2-2	-	CASIVGGLAGELFF	TGTGCCAGTATTGTCGGGGGATTGGCCGGGGAGCTGTTTTTT
-	TRBV4-1	TRBJ2-7	-	CASSQDSQGGAYEQYF	TGCGCCAGCAGCCAAGATAGTCAAGGCGGGGCGTACGAGCAGTACTTC
-	TRBV20-1	TRBJ2-5	TRBD2	CKLAEQETQYF	TGCAAGCTAGCGGAACAAGAGACCCAGTACTTC
-	TRBV11-3	TRBJ2-3	TRBD1	CASSRDRGSSRDTQYF	TGTGCCAGCAGCCGGGACAGGGGGTCGAGTAGGGATACGCAGTATTTT
-	TRBV29-1	TRBJ1-4	TRBD1	CSVSQGGGEKLFF	TGCAGCGTGTCACAGGGGGGCGGTGAAAAACTGTTTTTT
-	TRBV6-5	TRBJ1-5	-	CASSFDRTTHNQPQHF	TGTGCCAGCAGTTTTGACAGGACAACTCACAATCAGCCCCAGCATTTT
-	TRBV5-1	TRBJ2-1	TRBD2	CASSLRGGLAGKQVPNEQFF	TGCGCCAGCAGCTTACGAGGGGGACTAGCGGGGAAACAAGTTCCCAATGAGCAGTTCTTC
-	TRBV2	TRBJ1-4	-	CASSAITSATNEKLFF	TGTGCCAGCAGCGCTATAACGAGTGCAACTAATGAAAAACTGTTTTTT
-	TRBV29-1	TRBJ2-7	TRBD2	CSVYTSGRAYEQYF	TGCAGCGTTTATACTAGCGGGAGGGCCTACGAGCAGTACTTC
-	TRBV2	TRBJ2-5	TRBD1	CASRGTGVETQYF	TGTGCCAGCAGGGGAACAGGGGTGGAGACCCAGTACTTC
-	TRBV29-1	TRBJ2-1	-	CSVSDRARYSGGISYNEQFF	TGCAGCGTTTCGGACAGGGCGCGATACAGCGGGGGGATCTCCTACAATGAGCAGTTCTTC
-	TRBV30	TRBJ1-2	-	CACRPIAFAYGYTF	TGTGCCTGCCGACCGATAGCCTTCGCCTATGGCTACACCTTC
-	TRBV5-6	TRBJ2-6	-	CASSLVRAYSGANVLTF	TGTGCCAGCAGCTTGGTCAGGGCTTACTCTGGGGCCAACGTCCTGACTTTC
-	TRBV18	TRBJ2-3	TRBD2	CASSGGRDPDTQYF	TGTGCCAGCTCAGGCGGGAGGGACCCAGATACGCAGTATTTT
-	TRBV15	TRBJ2-3	TRBD1	CATSTGGDLLPSTDTQYF	TGTGCCACCTCGACAGGGGGGGATCTACTACCTAGCACAGATACGCAGTATTTT
-	TRBV6-5	TRBJ2-1	-	CASSYGWQNYNEQFF	TGTGCCAGCAGTTACGGTTGGCAGAACTACAATGAGCAGTTCTTC
-	TRBV11-2	TRBJ2-5	-	CASSLRPAETQYF	TGTGCCAGCAGCTTGAGGCCCGCGGAGACCCAGTACTTC
-	TRBV2	TRBJ1-2	TRBD1	CASSSRDREGYGYTF	TGTGCCAGCAGTTCCCGGGACAGGGAGGGTTATGGCTACACCTTC
once	TRBV4-1	TRBJ2-1	TRBD2	CASSAAGGTSNEQFF	TGCGCCAGCAGTGCAGCGGGAGGGACATCGAATGAGCAGTTCTTC
-	TRBV2	TRBJ1-5	-	CASSAGGYQPQHF	TGTGCCAGCAGCGCAGGTGGGTATCAGCCCCAGCATTTT
-	TRBV7-2	TRBJ2-5	TRBD2	CASSLAISGGVQETQYF	TGTGCCAGCAGCTTAGCAATTAGCGGGGGGGTGCAAGAGACCCAGTACTTC
-	TRBV15	TRBJ2-7	-	CATSGGRQLLPFYEQYF	TGTGCCACCAGCGGAGGAAGACAGCTTCTTCCCTTCTACGAGCAGTACTTC
-	TRBV28	TRBJ1-2	TRBD1	CASSPRQGLDYGYTF	TGTGCCAGCAGTCCACGACAGGGGTTAGACTATGGCTACACCTTC
few	TRBV2	TRBJ2-1	TRBD2	CASKASGSPYNEQFF	TGTGCCAGCAAAGCTAGCGGGAGCCCCTACAATGAGCAGTTCTTC
-	TRBV7-9	TRBJ2-1	-	CASTMTGTYNEQFF	TGTGCCAGCACCATGACCGGGACTTACAATGAGCAGTTCTTC
once	TRBV11-2	TRBJ2-7	-	CASSLGDFKSYEQYF	TGTGCCAGCAGCTTAGGCGACTTTAAGTCCTACGAGCAGTACTTC
-	TRBV11-2	TRBJ2-3	TRBD1	CASSGQEGASTDTQYF	TGTGCCAGCAGCGGGCAAGAGGGGGCGAGCACAGATACGCAGTATTTT
-	TRBV7-9	TRBJ1-1	TRBD1	CASSQEGQGSTEAFF	TGTGCCAGCAGCCAGGAAGGACAGGGTAGCACTGAAGCTTTCTTT
-	TRBV5-1	TRBJ1-1	-	CASSTQGTGTEAFF	TGCGCCAGCAGCACGCAGGGGACGGGGACTGAAGCTTTCTTT
-	TRBV4-1	TRBJ1-5	-	CASSQGTAEGQPQHF	TGCGCCAGCAGCCAAGGAACCGCAGAGGGACAGCCCCAGCATTTT
once	TRBV5-1	TRBJ1-1	-	CASSFGRGWGTEAFF	TGCGCCAGCAGCTTCGGAAGGGGCTGGGGCACTGAAGCTTTCTTT
-	TRBV19	TRBJ1-2	-	CASSIDRNYGYTF	TGTGCCAGTAGTATCGACAGGAACTATGGCTACACCTTC
-	TRBV5-5	TRBJ1-2	-	CASSLAGGYGYTF	TGTGCCAGCAGCTTGGCCGGGGGGTATGGCTACACCTTC